This TCR beta chain originates from a study of blood T cell repertoires in COVID-19. Background on the study: T cells, B-cell-depleted T cells, or PBMCs supplied cDNA or gDNA.

The CDR3 totals 14 residues. Germline loops: CDR1 MRHNA, CDR2 SNTAGT. V was shortened by 4 bases and J by 7 bases, with 11 bases between the two germline ends. Enrollees, roughly 18 to 90 years old, lived in approximately 25 US areas. Using immunoSEQ multiplex PCR, the repertoire was profiled, and TCRdb retains in-frame clones only, with some absent. Here the sample spans 250,000 to 350,000 clones, 87% being singletons. Sequencing was performed on PBMCs or T cells enriched from blood (not recorded which). The V and J genes are TRBV6-4 and TRBJ1-6, with D unresolved. This TCR was sampled from a woman in her thirties or forties who had recovered from COVID-19. CDR3 loop: CASSVRVQNSPLHF. CDR3 nucleotide sequence: TGTGCCAGCAGTGTCCGGGTCCAGAATTCACCCCTCCACTTT.